This T cell receptor beta chain was found in a study of response to subunit inactivated influenza vaccine. Study-wide results and limits: New T cells are recruited in small numbers by each seasonal influenza vaccination, according to the authors' suggestion.

TCRdb ran MiXCR on the RT-PCR reads and lists one entry per CDR3 protein. The sample lists approximately 500,000 distinct CDR3 sequences, roughly 15% occurring once. This clonotype was seen a handful of times. The antigen is not known. The TCR was taken from a man aged 45-60 years who received an inactivated influenza vaccine. Source: PBMCs from blood, taken about 11 days after vaccination.

The CDR3 DNA follows: TGTGCCAGCAGCCAAGGACAGGGGGGACTTTATGGCTACACCTTC. This gives the protein CASSQGQGGLYGYTF. The V gene is TRBV3-1, the J gene TRBJ1-2, with 9 positions matching TRBD1. CDR1 is LGHDT, CDR2 YNNKEL, per germline (reference sequence). Unmatched junction bases numbered 5, after V lost 1 base and J lost 5 bases. The CDR3 runs to 15 residues. The variable domain in full, completed from reference TRBV3-1 and TRBJ1-2, reads DTAVSQTPKYLVTQMGNDKSIKCEQNLGHDTMYWYKQDSKKFLKIMFSYNNKELIINETVPNRFSPKSPDKAHLNLHINSLELGDSAVYFCASSQGQGGLYGYTFGSGTRLTVV.